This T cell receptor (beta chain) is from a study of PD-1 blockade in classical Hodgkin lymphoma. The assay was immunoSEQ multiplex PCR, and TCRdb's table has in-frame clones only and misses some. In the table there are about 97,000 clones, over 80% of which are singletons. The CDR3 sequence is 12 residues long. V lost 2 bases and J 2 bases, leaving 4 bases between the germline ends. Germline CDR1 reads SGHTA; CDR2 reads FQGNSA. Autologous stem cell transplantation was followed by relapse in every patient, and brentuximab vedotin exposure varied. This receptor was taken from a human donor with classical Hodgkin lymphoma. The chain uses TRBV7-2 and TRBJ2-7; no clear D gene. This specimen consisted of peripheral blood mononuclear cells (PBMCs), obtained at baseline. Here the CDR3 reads CASSLRAYEQYF. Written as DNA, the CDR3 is TGTGCCAGCAGCTTAAGGGCCTACGAGCAGTACTTC.